This note documents a single T cell receptor beta chain sequence. This entry comes from a study of OX40 agonist ivuxolimab in advanced cancers. Study at large: The drug used for patients, ivuxolimab, was an agonistic anti-OX40 (CD134) antibody. Intravenous ivuxolimab at 0.01 to 10 mg/kg was given to patients every 2 weeks. Dose-escalation cases comprised hepatocellular carcinoma, melanoma, renal cell or head and neck cancer.

V trimming: 0 bases; J trimming: 0 bases; junction bases outside the gene matches: 9. Germline CDR1 and CDR2: SGHTS and YDEGEE. The CDR3 is made up of 18 amino acids. Produced via immunoSEQ multiplex PCR; TCRdb's table is partial and in-frame only. The data hold tens of thousands of clones, with roughly 86% observed a single time. This clonotype was sampled from an adult with an advanced solid tumor such as melanoma, head and neck, liver or kidney cancer. This rearrangement joins TRBV5-8 to TRBJ2-3; 8 nucleotides align to TRBD2. The input for sequencing was CD4+ or CD8+ T cells sorted from blood, taken in a trial of the OX40 agonist ivuxolimab. Written as DNA, the CDR3 is TGTGCCAGCAGCTTGGCGGCTAGCGGGTCGGCTAGCACAGATACGCAGTATTTT. Encoded protein: CASSLAASGSASTDTQYF.